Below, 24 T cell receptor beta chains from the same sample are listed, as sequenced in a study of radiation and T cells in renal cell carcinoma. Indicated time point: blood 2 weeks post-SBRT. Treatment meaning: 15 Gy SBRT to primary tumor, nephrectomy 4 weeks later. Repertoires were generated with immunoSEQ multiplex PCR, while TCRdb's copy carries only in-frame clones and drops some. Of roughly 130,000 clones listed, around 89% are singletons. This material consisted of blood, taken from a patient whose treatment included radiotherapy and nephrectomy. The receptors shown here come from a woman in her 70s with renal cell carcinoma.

The CDR3 is CASSLSTSGTDTQYF. The CDR3 DNA reads TGCGCCAGCAGCTTATCAACCAGTGGCACAGATACGCAGTATTTT. This chain connects TRBV5-1 to TRBJ2-3, with D hard to call. CDR1 is SGHRS, CDR2 YFSETQ, per germline. The CDR3 runs 15 residues. Trimming left V 2 bases short and J 1 base short, with 11 bases between.

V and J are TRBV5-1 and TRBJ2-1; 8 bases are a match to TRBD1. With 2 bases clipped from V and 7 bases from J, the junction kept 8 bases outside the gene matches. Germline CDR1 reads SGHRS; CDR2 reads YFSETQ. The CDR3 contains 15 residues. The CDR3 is CASSFQGAVENEQFF. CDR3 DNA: TGCGCCAGCAGCTTTCAGGGGGCGGTTGAGAATGAGCAGTTCTTC.

CDR3 in DNA: TGTGCCAGCAGCTTAGCGGGGAATTCACCCCTCCACTTT. It encodes CASSLAGNSPLHF. The chain has TRBV11-1 and TRBJ1-6; D is unclear. Trimming shortened V by 0 bases and J by 7 bases, and 4 bases separated the two germline ends. CDR1 SGHAT and CDR2 FQDESV come from the germline V gene (reference sequence). The CDR3 length is 13 residues.

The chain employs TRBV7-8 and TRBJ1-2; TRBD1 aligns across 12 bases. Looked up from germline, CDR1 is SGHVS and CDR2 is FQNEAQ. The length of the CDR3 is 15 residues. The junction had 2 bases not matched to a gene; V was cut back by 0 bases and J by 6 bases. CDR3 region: CASSLAGTGGHGYTF. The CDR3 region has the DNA TGTGCCAGCAGCTTAGCGGGGACAGGGGGCCATGGCTACACCTTC.

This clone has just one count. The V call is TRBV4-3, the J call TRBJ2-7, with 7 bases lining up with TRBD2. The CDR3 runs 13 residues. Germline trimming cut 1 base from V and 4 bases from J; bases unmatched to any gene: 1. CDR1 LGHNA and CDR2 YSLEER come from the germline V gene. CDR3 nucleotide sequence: TGCGCCAGCAGCCAAGCTAGCGGATACGAGCAGTACTTC. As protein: CASSQASGYEQYF.

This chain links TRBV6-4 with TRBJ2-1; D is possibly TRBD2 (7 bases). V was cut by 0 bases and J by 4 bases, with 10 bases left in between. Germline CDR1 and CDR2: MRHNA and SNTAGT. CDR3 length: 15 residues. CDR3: CASSDSGGPYNEQFF. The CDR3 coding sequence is TGTGCCAGCAGTGACTCGGGGGGGCCATACAATGAGCAGTTCTTC.

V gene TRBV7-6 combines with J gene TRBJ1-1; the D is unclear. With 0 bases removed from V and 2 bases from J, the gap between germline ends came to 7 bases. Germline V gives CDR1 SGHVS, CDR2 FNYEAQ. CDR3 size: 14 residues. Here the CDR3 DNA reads TGTGCCAGCAGCTTAGCGGGATATAACACTGAAGCTTTCTTT. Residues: CASSLAGYNTEAFF.

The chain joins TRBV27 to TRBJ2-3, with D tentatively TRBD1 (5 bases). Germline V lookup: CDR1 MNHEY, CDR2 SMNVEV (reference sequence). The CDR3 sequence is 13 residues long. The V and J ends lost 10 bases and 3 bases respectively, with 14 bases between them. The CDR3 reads CATLRSGTDTQYF. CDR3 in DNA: TGTGCCACCCTCCGTTCAGGGACAGATACGCAGTATTTT.

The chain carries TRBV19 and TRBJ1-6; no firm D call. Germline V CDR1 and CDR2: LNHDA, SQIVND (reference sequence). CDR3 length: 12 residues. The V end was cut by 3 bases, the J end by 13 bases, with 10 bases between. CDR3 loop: CASSIGSGPLHF. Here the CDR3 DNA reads TGTGCCAGTAGTATTGGGAGCGGCCCCCTCCACTTT.

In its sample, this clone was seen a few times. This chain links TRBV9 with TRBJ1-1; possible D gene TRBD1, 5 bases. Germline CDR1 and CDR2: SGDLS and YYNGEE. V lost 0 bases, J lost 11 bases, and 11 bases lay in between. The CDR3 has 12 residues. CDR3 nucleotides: TGTGCCAGCAGCGTAGACATGGGGGAGGCTTTCTTT. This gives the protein CASSVDMGEAFF.

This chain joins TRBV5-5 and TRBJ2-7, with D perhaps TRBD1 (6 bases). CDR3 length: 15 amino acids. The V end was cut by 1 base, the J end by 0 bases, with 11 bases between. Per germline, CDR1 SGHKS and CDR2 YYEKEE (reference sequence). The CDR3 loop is CASSLRQASSYEQYF. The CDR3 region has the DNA TGTGCCAGCAGCTTGCGACAGGCCAGCTCCTACGAGCAGTACTTC.

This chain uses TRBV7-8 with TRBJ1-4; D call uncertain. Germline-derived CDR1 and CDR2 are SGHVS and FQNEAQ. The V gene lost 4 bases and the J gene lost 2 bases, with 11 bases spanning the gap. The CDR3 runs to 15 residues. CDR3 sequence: CASSSTGNTNEKLFF. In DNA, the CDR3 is TGTGCCAGCAGCTCCACGGGGAATACTAATGAAAAACTGTTTTTT.

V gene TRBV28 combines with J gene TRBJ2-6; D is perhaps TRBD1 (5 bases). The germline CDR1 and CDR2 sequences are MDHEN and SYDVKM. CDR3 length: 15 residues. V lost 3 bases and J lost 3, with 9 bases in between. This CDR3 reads CASSFDSSGANVLTF. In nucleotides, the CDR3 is TGTGCCAGCAGTTTCGACAGTAGTGGGGCCAACGTCCTGACTTTC.

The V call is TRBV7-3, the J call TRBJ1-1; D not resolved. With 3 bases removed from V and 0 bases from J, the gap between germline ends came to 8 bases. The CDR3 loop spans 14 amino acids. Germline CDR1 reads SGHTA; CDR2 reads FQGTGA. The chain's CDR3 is CASSLEYMNTEAFF. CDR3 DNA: TGTGCCAGCAGCTTGGAATACATGAACACTGAAGCTTTCTTT.

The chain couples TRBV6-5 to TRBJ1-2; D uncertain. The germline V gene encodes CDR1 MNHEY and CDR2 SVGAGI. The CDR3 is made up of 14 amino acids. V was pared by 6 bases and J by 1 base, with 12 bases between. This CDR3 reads CASRSLHSNYGYTF. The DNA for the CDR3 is TGTGCCAGCAGGTCCCTGCACAGTAACTATGGCTACACCTTC.

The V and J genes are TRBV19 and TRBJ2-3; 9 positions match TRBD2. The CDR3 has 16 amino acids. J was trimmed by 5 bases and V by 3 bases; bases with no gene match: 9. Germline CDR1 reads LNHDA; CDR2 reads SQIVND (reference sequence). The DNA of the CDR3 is TGTGCCAGTAGTATCCAGCGGGGGGCCGGGATAGATACGCAGTATTTT. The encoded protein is CASSIQRGAGIDTQYF.

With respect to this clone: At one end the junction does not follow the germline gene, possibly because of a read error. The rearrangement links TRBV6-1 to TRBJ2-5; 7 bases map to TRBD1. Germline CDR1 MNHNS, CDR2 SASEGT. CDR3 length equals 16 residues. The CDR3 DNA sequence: TGTGCCAGCAGTCAAGCGAACAGGGGTTTGGGGGAGACCCAGTACTTC. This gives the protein CASSQANRGLGETQYF.

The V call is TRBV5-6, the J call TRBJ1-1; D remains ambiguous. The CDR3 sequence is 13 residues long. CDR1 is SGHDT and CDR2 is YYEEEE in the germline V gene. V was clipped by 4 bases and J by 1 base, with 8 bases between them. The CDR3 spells CASSKGRNTEAFF. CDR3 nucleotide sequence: TGTGCCAGCAGCAAGGGTAGGAACACTGAAGCTTTCTTT.

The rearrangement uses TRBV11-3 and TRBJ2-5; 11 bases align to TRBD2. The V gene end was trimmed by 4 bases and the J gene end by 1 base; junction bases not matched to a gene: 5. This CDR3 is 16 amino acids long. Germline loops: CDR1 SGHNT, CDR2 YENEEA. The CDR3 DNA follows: TGTGCCAGCAGCTACTCCGGGACTAGCGGCCAAGAGACCCAGTACTTC. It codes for CASSYSGTSGQETQYF.

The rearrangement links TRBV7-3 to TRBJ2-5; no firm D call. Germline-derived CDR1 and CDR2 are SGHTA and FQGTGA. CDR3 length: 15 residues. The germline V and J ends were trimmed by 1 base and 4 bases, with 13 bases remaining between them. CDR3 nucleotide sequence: TGTGCCAGCAGCTTAATATCAAGATTCGGAGAGACCCAGTACTTC. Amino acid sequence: CASSLISRFGETQYF. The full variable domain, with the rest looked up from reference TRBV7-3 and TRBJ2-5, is GAGVSQTPSNKVTEKGKYVELRCDPISGHTALYWYRQSLGQGPEFLIYFQGTGAADDSGLPNDRFFAVRPEGSVSTLKIQRTERGDSAVYLCASSLISRFGETQYFGPGTRLLVL.

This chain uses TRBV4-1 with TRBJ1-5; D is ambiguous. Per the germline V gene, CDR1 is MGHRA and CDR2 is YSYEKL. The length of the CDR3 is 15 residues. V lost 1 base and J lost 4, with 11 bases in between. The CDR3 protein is CASSQGPHNNQPQHF. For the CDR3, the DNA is TGCGCCAGCAGCCAAGGGCCACATAATAATCAGCCCCAGCATTTT.

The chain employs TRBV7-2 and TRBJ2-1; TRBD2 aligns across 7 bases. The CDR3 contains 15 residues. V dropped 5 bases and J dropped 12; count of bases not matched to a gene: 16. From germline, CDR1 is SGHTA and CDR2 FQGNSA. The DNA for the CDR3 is TGTGCCAGCAGCCCGCCGGGACTAACCTGGATGTGGCAGTTCTTC. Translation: CASSPPGLTWMWQFF.

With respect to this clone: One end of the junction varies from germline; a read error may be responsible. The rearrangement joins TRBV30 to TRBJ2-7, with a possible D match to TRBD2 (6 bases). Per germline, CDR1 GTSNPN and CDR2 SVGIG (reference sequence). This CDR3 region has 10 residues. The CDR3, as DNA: TGTGCCTGCCTAGGAGGGGCAATGCACTTC. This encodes CACLGGAMHF.

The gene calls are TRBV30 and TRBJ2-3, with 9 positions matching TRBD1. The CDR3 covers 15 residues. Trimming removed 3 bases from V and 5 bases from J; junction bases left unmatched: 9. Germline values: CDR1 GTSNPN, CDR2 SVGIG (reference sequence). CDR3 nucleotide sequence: TGTGCCTGGAGCACCGGGACAGGGCAAAAAGATACGCAGTATTTT. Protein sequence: CAWSTGTGQKDTQYF.